A single sample is the source of the 18 T cell receptor beta chains below, sequenced in a study of Graves' ophthalmopathy and Graves' hyperthyroidism. TCR beta CDR3 regions were amplified from RNA transcripts. An initial RT-PCR round employing HTBI primers preceded a second-round multiplex PCR. Via MiXCR, TCRdb re-called the multiplex PCR reads, giving one row per CDR3 protein. The data contain 300,000 to 500,000 distinct CDR3 sequences, just over 15% of them singletons. The sample was peripheral blood. These receptors were collected from a woman aged 18-29 years with stable Graves' hyperthyroidism.

The chain carries TRBV28 and TRBJ1-5; 7 nucleotides match TRBD1. Trimming removed 5 bases from V and 6 bases from J; junction bases left unmatched: 13. There are 16 residues in the CDR3. Germline V gene lookup returns CDR1 MDHEN and CDR2 SYDVKM. The CDR3 DNA reads as TGTGCCAGCAGTCCGCAATTGGGACAGAACGGTCAGCCCCAGCATTTT. Its translation: CASSPQLGQNGQPQHF.

This chain joins TRBV7-9 and TRBJ1-2, with D possibly TRBD1 on 6 matching bases. V lost 5 bases, J lost 4 bases, and 14 bases lay in between. CDR3 length: 14 residues. Germline V CDR1 and CDR2: SEHNR, FQNEAQ (reference sequence). CDR3 amino acids: CASSGSGVGYGYTF. The CDR3 DNA is TGTGCCAGCAGCGGCTCAGGGGTTGGCTATGGCTACACCTTC.

This chain links TRBV19 with TRBJ1-6; 9 bases map to TRBD1. Germline V CDR1 and CDR2: LNHDA, SQIVND (reference sequence). This CDR3 region has 15 residues. The V gene end was trimmed by 4 bases and the J gene end by 7 bases; junction bases not matched to a gene: 5. DNA of the CDR3: TGTGCCAGTAGTAGGTCTGGGACAGGGAATTCACCCCTCCACTTT. Translation: CASSRSGTGNSPLHF.

This CDR3 reads CSAPGSLGQASYEQYF. The CDR3 DNA follows: TGCAGTGCCCCCGGATCGCTGGGACAGGCCTCCTACGAGCAGTACTTC. The chain carries TRBV20-1 and TRBJ2-7; TRBD1 matches at 8 bases. The CDR3 has 16 residues. Germline CDR1 reads DFQATT; CDR2 reads SNEGSKA (reference sequence). J gave up 0 bases and V 6 bases, and 13 bases lay outside the gene matches.

This clonotype has just a few counts. V and J are TRBV29-1 and TRBJ1-1, with D hard to call. This CDR3 region has 11 residues. Germline V gene sequence: CDR1 SQVTM, CDR2 ANQGSEA. Trimming left V 8 bases short and J 6 bases short, with 13 bases between. In DNA form, the CDR3 reads TGCAGCCCACGTTCGGGGTCTGAAGCTTTCTTT. This sequence encodes CSPRSGSEAFF.

The chain has TRBV6-5 and TRBJ2-5, with unresolved D. Trimming took 2 bases from V and 1 from J, leaving 14 bases between them. CDR3 length: 16 amino acids. Germline loops: CDR1 MNHEY, CDR2 SVGAGI. The CDR3 DNA sequence: TGTGCCAGCAGTTACGTCCGTTTTGAAGGCCAAGAGACCCAGTACTTC. The encoded protein is CASSYVRFEGQETQYF.

This clonotype was picked up many times. The chain combines TRBV11-2 with TRBJ1-1, with 8 positions matching TRBD1. Germline CDR1 is SGHAT and CDR2 is FQNNGV. The CDR3 spans 15 residues. J gave up 1 base and V 4 bases, and 5 bases lay outside the gene matches. The CDR3 sequence: CASSSLRGQNTEAFF. CDR3 DNA sequence: TGTGCCAGCAGCTCCCTCAGGGGGCAGAACACTGAAGCTTTCTTT.

The rearrangement links TRBV27 to TRBJ1-1, with unresolved D. Trimming left V 3 bases short and J 5 bases short, with 13 bases between. Germline CDR1 MNHEY, CDR2 SMNVEV (reference sequence). The CDR3 contains 14 residues. The CDR3 loop reads CASSLDRRGTEAFF. Here the CDR3 DNA reads TGTGCCAGCAGTTTGGACCGTCGGGGTACTGAAGCTTTCTTT.

Many counts were recorded for this clonotype. V usage is TRBV2 and J usage is TRBJ2-7; 7 bases line up with TRBD1. Losses at the gene ends were 3 bases for V and 1 base for J; bases not matched to a gene: 0. The CDR3 has 13 amino acids. Germline CDR1 and CDR2: SNHLY and FYNNEI. The CDR3 DNA sequence: TGTGCCAGCAGTGACAGGGGGTCCTACGAGCAGTACTTC. It yields the protein CASSDRGSYEQYF.

This clonotype was counted only a few times. The rearrangement joins TRBV20-1 to TRBJ1-3; D possibly corresponds to TRBD1 (5 bases). With 5 bases removed from V and 0 bases from J, the gap between germline ends came to 11 bases. Germline CDR1 DFQATT, CDR2 SNEGSKA (reference sequence). The CDR3 is 14 amino acids. CDR3 nucleotides: TGCAGTGCTGAGGGGACTCTCTCTGGAAACACCATATATTTT. Translated: CSAEGTLSGNTIYF.

At least ten counts were recorded for this clonotype. This sequence joins TRBV19 and TRBJ1-1; the match to TRBD1 covers 8 bases. Germline V CDR1 and CDR2: LNHDA, SQIVND (reference sequence). This CDR3 region has 14 residues. V trimming: 5 bases; J trimming: 4 bases; junction bases outside the gene matches: 6. The CDR3 nucleotides read TGTGCCAGTAGTGTGGACAGGGTCGTCACTGAAGCTTTCTTT. Its translation is CASSVDRVVTEAFF.

This clonotype has at least ten counts. CDR3 amino acids: CASSPDRGEAFF. The CDR3 coding sequence is TGTGCCAGCAGTCCGGACAGGGGAGAAGCTTTCTTT. This chain links TRBV12-3 or TRBV12-4 with TRBJ1-1; TRBD1 agrees at 9 bases. CDR3 length equals 12 residues. J was trimmed by 8 bases and V by 5 bases; bases with no gene match: 3.

This clonotype was seen ten or more times. The gene calls are TRBV6-5 and TRBJ1-2; D call uncertain. Trimming cost V 0 bases and J 8 bases, with 10 bases left between them. This CDR3 contains 13 residues. Germline V gene data show CDR1 as MNHEY and CDR2 as SVGAGI. CDR3 loop: CASSYSRQRGYTF. The CDR3 DNA sequence: TGTGCCAGCAGTTACTCGAGACAACGGGGCTACACCTTC.

This clonotype was counted many times. This chain links TRBV6-5 with TRBJ1-2; 7 bases are shared with TRBD1. V was pared by 7 bases and J by 6 bases, with 8 bases of the junction left unmatched. The CDR3 has 13 amino acids. Germline V gene data show CDR1 as MNHEY and CDR2 as SVGAGI. The CDR3 DNA is TGTGCCAGCACTCAGACAGGGCTCGATGGCTACACCTTC. It translates to CASTQTGLDGYTF.

Ten or more counts support this clonotype. The genes are TRBV20-1 and TRBJ1-2; no clear D. CDR3 length: 14 amino acids. V was pared by 6 bases and J by 3 bases, with 17 bases between. CDR1 is DFQATT and CDR2 is SNEGSKA in the germline V gene (reference sequence). The CDR3 is CSATAGSRDYGYTF. CDR3 DNA sequence: TGCAGTGCGACGGCGGGGTCCAGAGACTATGGCTACACCTTC.

The genes are TRBV27 and TRBJ1-1; perhaps TRBD1 as D (5 bases). Trimming cost V 6 bases and J 1 base, with 12 bases left between them. The germline CDR1 and CDR2 sequences are MNHEY and SMNVEV (reference sequence). This CDR3 region has 14 residues. The CDR3 coding sequence is TGTGCCAGCAGCTCAGACAGTTCGAACACTGAAGCTTTCTTT. It yields the protein CASSSDSSNTEAFF.

This clonotype was seen only once. The V call is TRBV20-1, the J call TRBJ1-2; D may be TRBD1 (5 bases). CDR3 size: 14 residues. V lost 6 bases, J lost 0 bases, and 14 bases lay in between. CDR1 DFQATT and CDR2 SNEGSKA come from the germline V gene (reference sequence). The CDR3 loop is CSALTGRTNYGYTF. The CDR3 DNA sequence: TGCAGTGCATTGACGGGACGGACTAACTATGGCTACACCTTC.

This clonotype occurred many times. The genes are TRBV20-1 and TRBJ1-1; 7 bases align to TRBD1. The germline CDR1 and CDR2 sequences are DFQATT and SNEGSKA (reference sequence). The CDR3 length is 14 residues. V was clipped by 5 bases and J by 2 bases; unmatched bases: 8. The CDR3 sequence is CSAVTGVQNTEAFF. CDR3 in DNA: TGCAGTGCTGTTACAGGGGTTCAAAACACTGAAGCTTTCTTT.